This note documents a single T cell receptor (beta chain) sequence. This record belongs to a study of PD-1 blockade in classical Hodgkin lymphoma. The V gene's germline CDR1 is SGDLS and CDR2 YYNGEE. V gave up 3 bases and J gave up 6 bases; unmatched junction bases: 12. The CDR3 contains 17 residues. The method was immunoSEQ multiplex PCR; TCRdb's version includes in-frame clones alone and lacks a portion of them. The data show about 20,000 clones, approximately 80% seen once. Time point described: cycle 4 day 1 (C4D1), after five to seven weeks of nivolumab. All patients experienced relapse after autologous stem cell transplantation, and brentuximab vedotin exposure was variable.

The sequence was collected from a human donor with classical Hodgkin lymphoma. The J gene is TRBJ2-1, the V gene TRBV9; 10 nucleotides agree with TRBD2. The material was peripheral blood mononuclear cells (PBMCs), obtained before the fourth cycle of nivolumab. The DNA of the CDR3 is TGTGCCAGCAGCGCCGGGACTAGGAGCGGGAGGGCCAATGAGCAGTTCTTC. It is translated as CASSAGTRSGRANEQFF.